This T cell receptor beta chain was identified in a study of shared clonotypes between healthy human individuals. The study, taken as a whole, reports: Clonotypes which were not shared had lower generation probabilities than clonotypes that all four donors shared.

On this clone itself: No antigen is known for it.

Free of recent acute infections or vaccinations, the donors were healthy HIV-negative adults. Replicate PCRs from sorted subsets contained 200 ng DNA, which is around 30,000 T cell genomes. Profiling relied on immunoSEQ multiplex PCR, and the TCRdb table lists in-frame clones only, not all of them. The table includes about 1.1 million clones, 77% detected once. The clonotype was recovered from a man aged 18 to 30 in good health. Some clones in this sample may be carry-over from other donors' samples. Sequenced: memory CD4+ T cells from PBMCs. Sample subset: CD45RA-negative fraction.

The CDR3 region has the DNA TGTGCCAGCAGCCATTATCAGCACAATGAGCAGTTCTTC. Translated, it gives CASSHYQHNEQFF. V and J are TRBV11-2 and TRBJ2-1; D remains unclear. CDR3 length: 13 amino acids. The germline gives CDR1 SGHAT, CDR2 FQNNGV. V was shortened by 5 bases and J by 5 bases, with 10 bases between the two germline ends.